The 9 T cell receptor beta chains below all came from one sample that was sequenced in a study of blood T cell repertoires in COVID-19. Libraries were prepared by immunoSEQ multiplex PCR; TCRdb keeps only in-frame clonotypes and omits some of them. The sample yields over 200,000 clones, approximately 80% seen once. The sequenced sample was peripheral blood. All receptors come from an elderly woman with COVID-19, enrolled during active disease.

This clone has just one count. This sequence joins TRBV5-1 and TRBJ2-7; 8 nucleotides agree with TRBD2. Losses at the gene ends were 6 bases for V and 3 bases for J; bases not matched to a gene: 8. The CDR3 extends over 14 amino acids. The germline CDR1 and CDR2 sequences are SGHRS and YFSETQ. The chain's CDR3 is CASTPSGGGYEQYF. The CDR3 DNA reads TGCGCCAGCACTCCCTCCGGGGGGGGCTACGAGCAGTACTTC.

The chain uses TRBV18 and TRBJ1-6; TRBD1 matches at 7 bases. J lost 5 bases, V lost 4 bases, and 5 bases had no gene match. This CDR3 has 15 amino acids. Germline assignment: CDR1 KGHSH and CDR2 LQKENI. The CDR3 here is CASSLGQTDNSPLHF. CDR3 DNA: TGTGCCAGCTCACTGGGACAGACTGATAATTCACCCCTCCACTTT.

This chain uses TRBV6-6 with TRBJ1-1, with no clear D. V lost 6 bases to trimming and J lost 4 bases, with 18 bases between them. Looked up from germline, CDR1 is MNHNY and CDR2 is SVGAGI (reference sequence). The CDR3 has 15 residues. The CDR3 is CASRPAFAGGTEAFF. The CDR3 DNA reads TGTGCCAGCAGACCAGCTTTTGCGGGAGGCACTGAAGCTTTCTTT.

V usage is TRBV28 and J usage is TRBJ2-5; no clear D gene. The CDR3 runs to 13 residues. Germline values: CDR1 MDHEN, CDR2 SYDVKM. Between the trimmed V and J ends, which lost 5 bases and 5 bases, there was a span of 12 bases. In nucleotides, the CDR3 is TGTGCCAGCAGTGTAGATCCCCTTGAGACCCAGTACTTC. Translated, it gives CASSVDPLETQYF.

J is TRBJ2-7 and V is TRBV6-5; a possible D gene is TRBD2 (5 bases). CDR3 length: 13 amino acids. Per the germline V gene, CDR1 is MNHEY and CDR2 is SVGAGI. Trimming took 5 bases from V and 4 from J, leaving 12 bases between them. In DNA, the CDR3 is TGTGCCAGCAGTCGAGAGCGGTCTTACGAGCAGTACTTC. It is translated as CASSRERSYEQYF.

The chain combines TRBV3-1 (or the pseudogene TRBV3-2) with TRBJ1-1, with unresolved D. In germline, CDR1 is LGHDT, CDR2 YNNKEL (reference sequence). The CDR3 runs to 14 residues. Trimming pared 1 base from V and 3 bases from J, leaving 9 bases between. The CDR3 DNA is TGTGCCAGCAGCCAAGCGGGGAGGGACACTGAAGCTTTCTTT. It codes for CASSQAGRDTEAFF.

The chain has TRBV5-1 and TRBJ2-7; 8 nucleotides agree with TRBD1. J was trimmed by 3 bases and V by 4 bases; bases with no gene match: 12. Per germline, CDR1 SGHRS and CDR2 YFSETQ. CDR3 length equals 16 residues. CDR3 coding DNA: TGCGCCAGCAGCCCCAACCCAGGGGGCGGAATCTACGAGCAGTACTTC. This codes for CASSPNPGGGIYEQYF. The whole variable domain, remainder taken from reference TRBV5-1 and TRBJ2-7, is KAGVTQTPRYLIKTRGQQVTLSCSPISGHRSVSWYQQTPGQGLQFLFEYFSETQRNKGNFPGRFSGRQFSNSRSEMNVSTLELGDSALYLCASSPNPGGGIYEQYFGPGTRLTVT.

The chain recombines TRBV6-5 with TRBJ1-1, with D unclear. Germline assignment: CDR1 MNHEY and CDR2 SVGAGI. V was cut by 6 bases and J by 0 bases, with 8 bases left in between. This CDR3 has 13 amino acids. The CDR3 sequence is CASRVHMNTEAFF. The CDR3 bases are TGTGCCAGCAGGGTCCACATGAACACTGAAGCTTTCTTT.

The chain employs TRBV5-1 and TRBJ1-4, with 10 bases identical to TRBD1. Germline assignment: CDR1 SGHRS and CDR2 YFSETQ. The CDR3 spans 15 residues. J was trimmed by 8 bases and V by 0 bases; bases with no gene match: 4. In DNA, the CDR3 is TGCGCCAGCAGCTTGGTTGGGACAGGGGAAGAAAAACTGTTTTTT. As protein: CASSLVGTGEEKLFF.